The TCR beta chain under discussion was sequenced for a study of T cells in Graves' hyperthyroidism and ophthalmopathy. This clonotype showed up many times. The CDR3 extends over 16 amino acids. Germline V gene sequence: CDR1 MNHEY, CDR2 SVGAGI. The junction had 9 bases not matched to a gene; V was cut back by 2 bases and J by 6 bases. Researchers took RNA transcripts and amplified the TCR beta CDR3 regions from them. Primed by the HTBI set, a first-round RT-PCR was run on the TCR CDR3. TCRdb fed the multiplex PCR reads into MiXCR, producing one record per CDR3 protein. The data contain around 350,000 distinct CDR3 sequences, approximately 17% of them seen just once; the ten biggest clones take up approximately 35%.

This clonotype originated in a woman aged 25-40 years with Graves' hyperthyroidism that later progressed to Graves' ophthalmopathy. The sample comprised blood. The rearrangement joins TRBV6-5 to TRBJ2-2; 7 bases are shared with TRBD2. The DNA for the CDR3 is TGTGCCAGCAGTTACAGGGAGGGAGGTGCCCCCGGGGAGCTGTTTTTT. Protein: CASSYREGGAPGELFF.